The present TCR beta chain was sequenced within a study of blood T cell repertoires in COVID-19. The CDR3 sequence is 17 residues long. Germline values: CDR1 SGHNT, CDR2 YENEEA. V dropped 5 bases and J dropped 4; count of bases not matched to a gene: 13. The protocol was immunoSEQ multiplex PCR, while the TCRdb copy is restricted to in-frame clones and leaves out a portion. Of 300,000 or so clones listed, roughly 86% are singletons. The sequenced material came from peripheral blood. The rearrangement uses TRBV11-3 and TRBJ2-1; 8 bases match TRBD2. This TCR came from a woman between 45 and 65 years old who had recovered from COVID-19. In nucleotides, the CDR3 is TGTGCCAGCAGCCGACATCGGGGGGGCCCCGAGTACAATGAGCAGTTCTTC. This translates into CASSRHRGGPEYNEQFF.